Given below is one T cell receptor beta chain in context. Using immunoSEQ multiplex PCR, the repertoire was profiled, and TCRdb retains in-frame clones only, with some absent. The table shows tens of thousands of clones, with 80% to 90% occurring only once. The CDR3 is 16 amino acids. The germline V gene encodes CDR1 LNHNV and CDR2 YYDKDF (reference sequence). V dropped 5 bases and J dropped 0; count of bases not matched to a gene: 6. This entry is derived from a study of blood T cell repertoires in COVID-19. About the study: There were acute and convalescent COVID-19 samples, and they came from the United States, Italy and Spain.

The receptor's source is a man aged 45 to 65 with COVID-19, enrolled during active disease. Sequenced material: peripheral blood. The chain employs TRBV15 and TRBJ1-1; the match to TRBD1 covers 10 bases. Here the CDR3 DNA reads TGTGCCACCAGCCCTGACAGGGGGCAGATGAACACTGAAGCTTTCTTT. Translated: CATSPDRGQMNTEAFF.